What follows describes a single T cell receptor beta chain. Amplification of TCR alpha and beta CDR3 regions from RNA used iRepertoire nested multiplex PCR. TCRdb processed the multiplex PCR reads anew with MiXCR; each CDR3 protein has one entry. The data hold about 410,000 distinct CDR3 sequences, with more than 35% observed a single time. Germline CDR1 and CDR2: SQVTM and ANQGSEA. The V and J ends lost 3 bases and 4 bases, in that order; junction bases with no gene match: 9. The CDR3 contains 15 residues. This sample was included in a study of glioma-infiltrating T cells. Study context: Low-grade gliomas were grade II; glioblastomas were grade IV at initial diagnosis. Dexamethasone exposure before glioma surgery was limited to six or fewer days.

This sequence originates from a human donor with low-grade glioma or glioblastoma, undergoing nonglioma brain surgery, or in good health (not recorded which). The specimen was glioma tissue, nonneoplastic brain tissue, or PBMCs (not recorded which). The V gene is TRBV29-1, the J gene TRBJ2-7; the match to TRBD2 covers 10 bases. The CDR3 DNA follows: TGCAGCGTTGAGTGGGCTAGCGGGAGTATGTACGAGCAGTACTTC. This gives the protein CSVEWASGSMYEQYF.